This T cell receptor beta chain is drawn from a study of cytomegalovirus exposure and HLA in healthy donors. Points from the study as a whole: The majority of TCR sequences were rare, yet some public TCRs appeared in many donors.

Comments on this clone: No antigen is known for it.

The data were produced by immunoSEQ multiplex PCR, yet TCRdb's version contains in-frame clones alone and is incomplete. The sample carries roughly 73,000 clones, about 93% recorded once. The approximately 120-subject validation cohort, separate from the approximately 670-subject first cohort, included the donors. The V end was cut by 6 bases, the J end by 4 bases, with 18 bases between. This CDR3 is built from 15 residues. CDR1 MDHEN and CDR2 SYDVKM come from the germline V gene. The chain joins TRBV28 to TRBJ1-1; D is uncertain. The sample taken for sequencing was PBMCs. This TCR derives from a man between 18 and 29 years old in good health and CMV-seropositive. Here the CDR3 reads CASRPSEESSTEAFF. The CDR3 bases are TGTGCCAGCAGACCCTCTGAGGAATCTAGCACTGAAGCTTTCTTT.